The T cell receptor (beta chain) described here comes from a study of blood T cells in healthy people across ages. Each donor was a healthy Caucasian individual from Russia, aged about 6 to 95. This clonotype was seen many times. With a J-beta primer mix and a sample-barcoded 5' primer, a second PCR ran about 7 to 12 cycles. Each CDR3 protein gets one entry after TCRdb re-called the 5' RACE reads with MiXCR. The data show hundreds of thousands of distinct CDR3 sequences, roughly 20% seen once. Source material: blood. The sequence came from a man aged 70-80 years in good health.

The CDR3 coding sequence is TGTGCCACTTCTACTTCGCAGGGGAAGCAGTATTTT. The encoded protein is CATSTSQGKQYF. This rearrangement joins TRBV24-1 to TRBJ2-3; a weak D match, TRBD1 (6 bases). The CDR3 is 12 residues long. Germline values: CDR1 KGHDR, CDR2 SFDVKD. Trimming removed 10 bases at V and 11 bases at J, with 18 bases between.